This TCR beta chain stems from a study of early T cells in non-severe SARS-CoV-2 infection. Attachment of unique molecular identifiers to individual cDNA molecules was performed. TCRdb fed the 5' RACE reads into MiXCR, producing one record per CDR3 protein. The sample carries tens of thousands of distinct CDR3 sequences, approximately 5.6% recorded once. Trimming left V 5 bases short and J 4 bases short, with 16 bases between. Looked up from germline, CDR1 is SGHTA and CDR2 is FQGNSA. CDR3 length equals 15 residues. The sample holds many counts of this clonotype. This sequence was found in an adult who was a healthcare worker with PCR-confirmed SARS-CoV-2 infection or an uninfected control (not recorded which). Sample: whole blood. The gene calls are TRBV7-2 and TRBJ2-3; possible D gene TRBD2, 5 bases. CDR3 DNA sequence: TGTGCCAGCAGCCTAAGAGGACTGTCGGCAGATACGCAGTATTTT. It is translated as CASSLRGLSADTQYF. The full variable domain, rest sourced from reference TRBV7-2 and TRBJ2-3, is GAGVSQSPSNKVTEKGKDVELRCDPISGHTALYWYRQSLGQGLEFLIYFQGNSAPDKSGLPSDRFSAERTGGSVSTLTIQRTQQEDSAVYLCASSLRGLSADTQYFGPGTRLTVL.